The 21 T cell receptor beta chains below were found in one sample sequenced in a study of vaccination effects on CD4 cells after COVID-19. Culturing for more than eight days preceded CD4+ T cell isolation. Generated by immunoSEQ multiplex PCR, the TCRdb table keeps only in-frame clones and is missing some. This sample has about 45,000 clones, with roughly four fifths found just once. Their specific antigens are unknown. Specimen: CD4+ T cells from PBMCs cultured without peptide, collected before COVID-19 vaccination. All receptors derive from a human donor who had a prior SARS-CoV-2 infection.

This clone appeared a few times. The CDR3 loop is CASSYSGSRDEKLFF. In DNA form, the CDR3 reads TGTGCCAGCAGTTACTCGGGGTCTCGGGATGAAAAACTGTTTTTT. The chain joins TRBV6-5 to TRBJ1-4; D ambiguous. CDR1 MNHEY and CDR2 SVGAGI come from the germline V gene. V was cut by 0 bases and J by 6 bases, with 11 bases left in between. The CDR3 contains 15 residues.

The CDR3 loop reads CASSKRDRQGLTEAFF. The CDR3 DNA reads as TGTGCCAGCAGCAAGCGGGACAGGCAAGGCCTCACTGAAGCTTTCTTT. The chain recombines TRBV21-1 with TRBJ1-1; the table's D call, TRBD1, has no DNA check behind it. TRBV21-1 corresponds to a pseudogene. The CDR3 is 16 amino acids.

This clone was picked up a small number of times. The chain is built from TRBV7-9 and TRBJ2-6; a weak D match, TRBD2 (6 bases). The CDR3 loop spans 17 amino acids. Germline lookup yields CDR1 SEHNR and CDR2 FQNEAQ (reference sequence). V dropped 5 bases and J dropped 0 bases, with 14 bases sitting between them. Written as DNA, the CDR3 is TGTGCCAGCAGCCCCGGTCGGGGGATCTCTGGGGCCAACGTCCTGACTTTC. It yields the protein CASSPGRGISGANVLTF.

The sample holds one count of this clone. The rearrangement joins TRBV11-2 to TRBJ2-3; D is perhaps TRBD2 (6 bases). The CDR3 has 15 residues. Germline V CDR1 and CDR2: SGHAT, FQNNGV. V shed 5 bases and J shed 1 base, with 13 bases lying between them. CDR3 in amino acids: CASSHIAVGTDTQYF. The CDR3 DNA is TGTGCCAGCAGCCATATAGCGGTAGGCACAGATACGCAGTATTTT. The complete variable domain, with remaining parts taken from reference TRBV11-2 and TRBJ2-3, reads EAGVAQSPRYKIIEKRQSVAFWCNPISGHATLYWYQQILGQGPKLLIQFQNNGVVDDSQLPKDRFSAERLKGVDSTLKIQPAKLEDSAVYLCASSHIAVGTDTQYFGPGTRLTVL.

The chain employs TRBV5-6 and TRBJ2-5; 8 bases are a match to TRBD2. Germline V gene sequence: CDR1 SGHDT, CDR2 YYEEEE. CDR3 size: 14 residues. V gave up 1 base and J gave up 7 bases; unmatched junction bases: 6. The CDR3 loop is CASSLSALAGTQYF. The DNA for the CDR3 is TGTGCCAGCAGCTTGAGTGCCCTAGCGGGGACCCAGTACTTC. The full variable domain, its missing parts supplied by reference TRBV5-6 and TRBJ2-5, is DAGVTQSPTHLIKTRGQQVTLRCSPKSGHDTVSWYQQALGQGPQFIFQYYEEEERQRGNFPDRFSGHQFPNYSSELNVNALLLGDSALYLCASSLSALAGTQYFGPGTRLLVL.

In its sample, this clone was seen a few times. The CDR3 loop reads CASSQSAGQISNYGYTF. The CDR3 DNA reads TGCGCCAGCAGTCAATCCGCGGGACAGATATCTAACTATGGCTACACCTTC. The chain joins TRBV4-1 to TRBJ1-2, with 7 bases lining up with TRBD1. In germline, CDR1 is MGHRA, CDR2 YSYEKL. The J segment lost 0 bases and the V segment lost 6 bases, leaving 13 bases of the junction unmatched. This CDR3 region has 17 residues.

This chain links TRBV30 with TRBJ2-1; 11 positions agree with TRBD2. V lost 0 bases and J lost 2; bases outside the gene matches: 9. Germline-derived CDR1 and CDR2 are GTSNPN and SVGIG (reference sequence). The CDR3 sequence is 18 residues long. The CDR3 region is CAWSVVGFSGRAYNEQFF. DNA for the CDR3: TGTGCCTGGAGTGTCGTTGGGTTTAGCGGGAGGGCCTACAATGAGCAGTTCTTC. Full variable domain (rest looked up from reference TRBV30 and TRBJ2-1): SQTIHQWPATLVQPVGSPLSLECTVEGTSNPNLYWYRQAAGRGLQLLFYSVGIGQISSEVPQNLSASRPQDRQFILSSKKLLLSDSGFYLCAWSVVGFSGRAYNEQFFGPGTRLTVL.

This clone occurred a few times. A junction end diverges from the germline sequence, so it may reflect a read error. This chain's CDR3 is CAISDRDRSYGQYF. In nucleotides, the CDR3 is TGTGCCATCAGTGACCGGGACAGGAGCTACGGGCAGTACTTC. This rearrangement joins TRBV10-3 to TRBJ2-7; 8 nucleotides agree with TRBD1. The germline V gene has CDR1 ENHRY and CDR2 SYGVKD. The CDR3 loop spans 14 amino acids.

This clone appeared a few times. The chain recombines TRBV7-2 with TRBJ2-5; 9 nucleotides match TRBD1. The CDR3 is 16 amino acids. Germline V CDR1 and CDR2: SGHTA, FQGNSA. Trimming removed 0 bases from V and 2 bases from J; junction bases left unmatched: 4. The CDR3 DNA sequence: TGTGCCAGCAGCTTAGCGCAGGGACAGGGACAAGAGACCCAGTACTTC. Its protein product is CASSLAQGQGQETQYF.

This clone was seen a few times. The chain is built from TRBV15 and TRBJ2-3; D uncertain. The CDR3 is 15 residues long. Germline CDR1 is LNHNV and CDR2 is YYDKDF (reference sequence). Trimming removed 0 bases from V and 0 bases from J, with 7 bases in between. CDR3 DNA sequence: TGTGCCACCAGCAGAGAACGGATTAGCACAGATACGCAGTATTTT. Amino acids: CATSRERISTDTQYF.

This clone was seen a few times. The V gene is TRBV7-9, the J gene TRBJ2-7; 13 bases align to TRBD2. The CDR3 sequence is 15 residues long. The junction had 3 bases not matched to a gene; V was cut back by 5 bases and J by 2 bases. Germline CDR1 SEHNR, CDR2 FQNEAQ (reference sequence). The CDR3 coding sequence is TGTGCCAGCAGCCCACTAGCGGGAGGGCCCTACGAGCAGTACTTC. Translating gives CASSPLAGGPYEQYF.

The chain has TRBV10-3 and TRBJ1-2, with TRBD1 identical over 7 bases. The CDR3 consists of 16 residues. The J segment lost 0 bases and the V segment lost 2 bases, leaving 6 bases of the junction unmatched. Germline V gene data show CDR1 as ENHRY and CDR2 as SYGVKD. DNA of the CDR3: TGTGCCATCAGTGAGCAGGCAGGGGGTTCTAACTATGGCTACACCTTC. It yields the protein CAISEQAGGSNYGYTF.

The chain joins TRBV5-1 to TRBJ2-1; D remains unclear. Trimming left V 4 bases short and J 3 bases short, with 17 bases between. The germline V gene encodes CDR1 SGHRS and CDR2 YFSETQ. CDR3 size: 16 residues. CDR3 coding DNA: TGCGCCAGCAGCCCGGGTGAGGTAGCCCTCTACAATGAGCAGTTCTTC. Protein product: CASSPGEVALYNEQFF.

V and J are TRBV5-4 and TRBJ2-3; D is unclear. V shed 3 bases and J shed 3 bases, with 14 bases lying between them. CDR1 is SGHNT and CDR2 is YYREEE in the germline V gene (reference sequence). The CDR3 covers 15 residues. The CDR3 is CASSSQVRSTDTQYF. CDR3 bases: TGTGCCAGCAGCTCCCAGGTTAGGAGTACAGATACGCAGTATTTT.

The chain combines TRBV20-1 with TRBJ1-2; maybe TRBD1 (5 bases). CDR1 and CDR2 (germline): DFQATT, SNEGSKA (reference sequence). The CDR3 sequence is 12 residues long. V dropped 3 bases and J dropped 5 bases, with 10 bases sitting between them. CDR3 amino acids: CSASGQGYGYTF. Here the CDR3 DNA reads TGCAGTGCTAGTGGCCAGGGATATGGCTACACCTTC.

The chain carries TRBV9 and TRBJ1-1, with D maybe TRBD1 (6 bases). Germline V gene lookup returns CDR1 SGDLS and CDR2 YYNGEE. With 1 base removed from V and 3 bases from J, the gap between germline ends came to 7 bases. The CDR3 sequence is 13 residues long. The CDR3: CASSVHRDTEAFF. The DNA for the CDR3 is TGTGCCAGCAGCGTACACAGGGACACTGAAGCTTTCTTT.

The chain joins TRBV5-4 to TRBJ2-3; tentatively, D is TRBD1 (5 bases). The CDR3 runs 15 residues. Trimming left V 5 bases short and J 3 bases short, with 16 bases between. Germline CDR1 and CDR2: SGHNT and YYREEE (reference sequence). For the CDR3, the DNA is TGTGCCAGCAGAGGAAGTCGTAGGGGAACAGATACGCAGTATTTT. Its protein is CASRGSRRGTDTQYF.

Only one count was recorded for this clone. This sequence joins TRBV18 and TRBJ2-1; 7 bases are a match to TRBD2. The V and J ends lost 3 bases and 3 bases, in that order; junction bases with no gene match: 11. The CDR3 consists of 17 residues. The germline gives CDR1 KGHSH, CDR2 LQKENI. CDR3 protein: CASSPALREVLYNEQFF. The CDR3 region has the DNA TGTGCCAGCTCACCCGCCCTCCGGGAGGTCCTCTACAATGAGCAGTTCTTC.

The J gene is TRBJ1-1, the V gene TRBV13, with D uncertain. Looked up from germline, CDR1 is PRHDT and CDR2 is FYEKMQ (reference sequence). V lost 0 bases and J lost 0, with 5 bases in between. This CDR3 has 14 amino acids. The CDR3 DNA is TGTGCCAGCAGCTTAGGTCTCTTGAACACTGAAGCTTTCTTT. Translating it yields CASSLGLLNTEAFF.

The J gene is TRBJ2-7, the V gene TRBV5-4; D might be TRBD1 (6 bases). CDR1 is SGHNT and CDR2 is YYREEE in the germline V gene (reference sequence). Trimming removed 0 bases at V and 5 bases at J, with 9 bases between. This CDR3 spans 13 amino acids. CDR3 in amino acids: CASSLGQAHEQYF. DNA of the CDR3: TGTGCCAGCAGCTTGGGACAGGCTCACGAGCAGTACTTC.

This clone was picked up a small number of times. This chain joins TRBV5-6 and TRBJ1-5, with TRBD1 identical over 9 bases. The V gene end was trimmed by 0 bases and the J gene end by 6 bases; junction bases not matched to a gene: 4. This CDR3 contains 15 residues. Germline CDR1 and CDR2: SGHDT and YYEEEE. The CDR3 coding sequence is TGTGCCAGCAGCTTGGGGGACAGGGCGACTCAGCCCCAGCATTTT. As protein: CASSLGDRATQPQHF.